This T cell receptor beta chain was obtained from a study of shared T cell receptors in the human thymus. Profiling relied on immunoSEQ multiplex PCR, and the TCRdb table lists in-frame clones only, not all of them. The sample shows almost 550,000 clones, approximately 80% of them seen only once. Germline trimming cut 6 bases from V and 1 base from J; bases unmatched to any gene: 3. The CDR3 totals 15 residues. Germline CDR1 and CDR2: MRHNA and SNTAGT. The same data also went into a second study, on human thymus T cells. This second report adds: Having corrective surgery for congenital heart defects, healthy Finnish infants were the ones who donated. Corrective cardiac surgery supplied the resected thymus tissue. The authors found apparently biased V and J gene usage in thymic and blood repertoires. Related work showed strongly overlapping thymic repertoires across unrelated individuals.

The specimen was thymocytes. This TCR was recovered from a boy under two years old with a congenital heart defect. V gene TRBV6-4 combines with J gene TRBJ1-5; TRBD1 aligns across 10 bases. The CDR3: CASRRTGGSNQPQHF. The DNA of the CDR3 is TGTGCCAGCAGGCGGACAGGGGGGAGCAATCAGCCCCAGCATTTT.